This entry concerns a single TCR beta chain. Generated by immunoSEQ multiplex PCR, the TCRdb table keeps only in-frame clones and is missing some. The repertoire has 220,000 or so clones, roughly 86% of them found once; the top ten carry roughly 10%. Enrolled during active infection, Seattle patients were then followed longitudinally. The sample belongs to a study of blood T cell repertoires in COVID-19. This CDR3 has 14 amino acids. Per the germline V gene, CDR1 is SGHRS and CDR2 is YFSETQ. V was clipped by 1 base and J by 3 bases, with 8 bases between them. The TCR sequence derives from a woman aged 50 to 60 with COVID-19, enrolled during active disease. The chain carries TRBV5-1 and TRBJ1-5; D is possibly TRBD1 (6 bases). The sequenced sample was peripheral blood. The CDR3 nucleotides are TGCGCCAGCAGCTTGACAGGGCCCAATCAGCCCCAGCATTTT. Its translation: CASSLTGPNQPQHF.